These T cell receptor beta chains were read from a single sample in a study of T cells after yellow fever vaccination. TCRdb re-called the 5' RACE reads through MiXCR, storing one row per CDR3 protein. Of 500,000 to 650,000 distinct CDR3 sequences listed, about 15% are singletons. The material was PBMCs, obtained less than 6 days after the first yellow fever vaccination. All receptors come from a man aged 18-30 years who received the YFV17D yellow fever vaccine. The CDR3 runs from the conserved cysteine through the conserved F or W. D genes are given only for firm matches. Size tells how often a clone was seen (once, few, many) or the class of an expanded clone, and some rows leave it out.

d_call: TRBD2
v_call: TRBV20-1
j_call: TRBJ2-1
clone_size: few
cdr3_nt: TGCAGTGCCCGCCGGGTAGCGGGGGAAGATGAGCAGTTCTTC
cdr3_aa: CSARRVAGEDEQFF

d_call: .
v_call: TRBV5-1
j_call: TRBJ2-1
clone_size: many
cdr3_nt: TGCGCCAGCAGCTTCGGTTTAGCCCCGGGATCCACATATTTAAACAATGAGCAGTTCTTC
cdr3_aa: CASSFGLAPGSTYLNNEQFF

d_call: TRBD1
v_call: TRBV10-3
j_call: TRBJ2-4
clone_size: few
cdr3_nt: TGTGCCATCAGTGAGTCGACAGGGGGAAACATTCAGTACTTC
cdr3_aa: CAISESTGGNIQYF

d_call: .
v_call: TRBV7-9
j_call: TRBJ2-1
clone_size: once
cdr3_nt: TGTGCCAGCAGCCCGACAGGACTAGTGTACAATGAGCAGTTCTTC
cdr3_aa: CASSPTGLVYNEQFF

d_call: TRBD2
v_call: TRBV6-2/TRBV6-3
j_call: TRBJ2-1
clone_size: many
cdr3_nt: TGTGCCAGCGGGGGACTAGCGGGGGGGCGGTCCTACAATGAGCAGTTCTTC
cdr3_aa: CASGGLAGGRSYNEQFF

d_call: .
v_call: TRBV3-1
j_call: TRBJ2-2
clone_size: .
cdr3_nt: TGTGCCAGCAGCCGGGGGGCGCATAACACCGGGGAGCTGTTTTTT
cdr3_aa: CASSRGAHNTGELFF

d_call: TRBD1
v_call: TRBV4-3
j_call: TRBJ1-1
clone_size: few
cdr3_nt: TGCGCCAGCAGCCAGAGGACAGGAGGGGACACTGAAGCTTTCTTT
cdr3_aa: CASSQRTGGDTEAFF

d_call: .
v_call: TRBV5-1
j_call: TRBJ1-1
clone_size: few
cdr3_nt: TGCGCCAGCAGCTTGCTACAGCCTCGGGACACTGAAGCTTTCTTT
cdr3_aa: CASSLLQPRDTEAFF

d_call: .
v_call: TRBV9
j_call: TRBJ2-5
clone_size: .
cdr3_nt: TGTGCCAGCAGCGAGGGGGTCCACCCAGAGACCCAGTACTTC
cdr3_aa: CASSEGVHPETQYF

d_call: .
v_call: TRBV6-5
j_call: TRBJ1-3
clone_size: many
cdr3_nt: TGTGCCAGCAGTTACTCCAGGGGAAACACCATATATTTT
cdr3_aa: CASSYSRGNTIYF